The clone carrying this T cell receptor beta chain has a count of ten or more. Antigen specificity is unknown. The data belong to a study of regulatory T cells in long-lasting Graves disease. Study observations and caveats: Persistent disease exhibited a predilection for TRBV28, TRBJ1-2 and TRBJ2-5. Clonotypes that were public and shared totalled 2,500 to 3,500 in persistent patients versus about a thousand in new patients.

Noted time point: newly diagnosed GD, antithyroid drugs for less than 3 months. PBMC-derived RNA was used for the TCR library. Arm-PCR of CDR3 regions with iRepertoire HTBI primers generated TCR beta libraries. TCRdb redid the calling of the multiplex PCR reads with MiXCR, one entry per CDR3 protein. The sample has 300,000 to 450,000 distinct CDR3 sequences, around 15% seen once. V lost 10 bases, J lost 4 bases, and 16 bases stayed unmatched. The CDR3 loop spans 17 amino acids. This chain connects TRBV12-3 or TRBV12-4 to TRBJ2-5, with 12 bases identical to TRBD2. The source of this sequence is a female donor with Graves disease. The specimen was peripheral blood mononuclear cells (PBMCs), collected at new diagnosis, from a patient treated with antithyroid drugs. CDR3 region: CATRGLAGHNSGETQYF. Written as DNA, the CDR3 is TGTGCCACCCGGGGACTAGCGGGCCACAATTCCGGAGAGACCCAGTACTTC.